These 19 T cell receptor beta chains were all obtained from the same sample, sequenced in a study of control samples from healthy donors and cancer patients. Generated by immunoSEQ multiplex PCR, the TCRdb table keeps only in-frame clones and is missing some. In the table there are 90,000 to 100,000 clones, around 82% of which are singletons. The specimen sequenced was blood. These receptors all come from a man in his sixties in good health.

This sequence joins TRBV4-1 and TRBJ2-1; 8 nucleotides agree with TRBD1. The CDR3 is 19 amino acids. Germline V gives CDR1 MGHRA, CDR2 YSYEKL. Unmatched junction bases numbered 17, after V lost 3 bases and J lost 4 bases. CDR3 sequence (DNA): TGCGCCAGCAGCCACTTCCTGACAGGGGCTCAGGGAGAGTACAATGAGCAGTTCTTC. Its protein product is CASSHFLTGAQGEYNEQFF.

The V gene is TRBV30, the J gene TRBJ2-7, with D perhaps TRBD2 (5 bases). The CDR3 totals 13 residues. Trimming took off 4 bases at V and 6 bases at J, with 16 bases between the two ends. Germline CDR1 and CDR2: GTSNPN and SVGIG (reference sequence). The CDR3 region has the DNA TGTGCCTGGAACGGGCTCAGCGAGGGCGAGCAGTACTTC. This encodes CAWNGLSEGEQYF.

CDR3 in amino acids: CASSAIRGASVGDTQYF. The CDR3 nucleotides are TGTGCCAGCAGCGCGATCCGGGGGGCCTCGGTCGGGGATACGCAGTATTTT. The chain has TRBV9 and TRBJ2-3; the D gene is possibly TRBD2 (7 bases). This CDR3 is 17 amino acids long. Germline V gene sequence: CDR1 SGDLS, CDR2 YYNGEE. The V gene lost 3 bases and the J gene lost 6 bases, with 23 bases spanning the gap.

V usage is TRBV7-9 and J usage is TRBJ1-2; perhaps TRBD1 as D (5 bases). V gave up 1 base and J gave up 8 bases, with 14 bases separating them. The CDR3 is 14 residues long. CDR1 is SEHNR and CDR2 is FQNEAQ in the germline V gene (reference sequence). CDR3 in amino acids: CASSLGGVIQGYTF. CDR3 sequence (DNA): TGTGCCAGCAGCTTAGGGGGGGTGATTCAGGGCTACACCTTC.

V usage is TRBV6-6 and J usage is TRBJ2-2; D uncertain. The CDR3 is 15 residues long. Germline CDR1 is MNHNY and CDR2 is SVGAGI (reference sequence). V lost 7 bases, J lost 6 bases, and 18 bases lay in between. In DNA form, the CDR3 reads TGTGCCAGCATCCCCCAGCTGTGGGGTCCCGGGGAGCTGTTTTTT. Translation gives CASIPQLWGPGELFF.

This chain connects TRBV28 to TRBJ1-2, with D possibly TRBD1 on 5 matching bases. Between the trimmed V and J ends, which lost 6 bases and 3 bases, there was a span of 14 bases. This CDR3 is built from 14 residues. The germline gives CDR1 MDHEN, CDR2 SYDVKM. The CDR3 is CASRPPMGDYGYTF. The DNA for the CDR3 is TGTGCCAGCAGACCCCCTATGGGGGACTATGGCTACACCTTC.

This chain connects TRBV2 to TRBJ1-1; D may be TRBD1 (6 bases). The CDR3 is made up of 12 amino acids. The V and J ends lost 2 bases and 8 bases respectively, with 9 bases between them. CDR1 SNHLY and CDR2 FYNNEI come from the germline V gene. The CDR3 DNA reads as TGTGCCAGCAGTGAACAGGGGATAGAAGCTTTCTTT. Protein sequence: CASSEQGIEAFF.

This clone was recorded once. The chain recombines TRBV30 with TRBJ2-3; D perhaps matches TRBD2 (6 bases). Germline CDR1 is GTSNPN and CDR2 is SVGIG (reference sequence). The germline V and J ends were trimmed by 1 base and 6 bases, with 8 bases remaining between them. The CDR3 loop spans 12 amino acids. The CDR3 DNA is TGTGCCTGGAGTGGCCGGGGGGATACGCAGTATTTT. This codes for CAWSGRGDTQYF. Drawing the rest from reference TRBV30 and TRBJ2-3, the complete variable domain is SQTIHQWPATLVQPVGSPLSLECTVEGTSNPNLYWYRQAAGRGLQLLFYSVGIGQISSEVPQNLSASRPQDRQFILSSKKLLLSDSGFYLCAWSGRGDTQYFGPGTRLTVL.

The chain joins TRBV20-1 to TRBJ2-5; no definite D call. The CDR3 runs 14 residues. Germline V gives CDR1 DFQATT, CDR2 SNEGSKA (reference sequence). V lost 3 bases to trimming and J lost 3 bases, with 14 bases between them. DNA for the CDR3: TGCAGTGCTAGTGTCCCCCCGTTGAAAGAGACCCAGTACTTC. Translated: CSASVPPLKETQYF.

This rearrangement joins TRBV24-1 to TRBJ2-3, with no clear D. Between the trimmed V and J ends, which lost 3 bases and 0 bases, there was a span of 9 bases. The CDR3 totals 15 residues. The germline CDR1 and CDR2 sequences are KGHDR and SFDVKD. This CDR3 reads CATSDRSESTDTQYF. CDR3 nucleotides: TGTGCCACCAGTGATCGGTCAGAGAGCACAGATACGCAGTATTTT.

The CDR3 spells CSVHSGVSYEQYF. The CDR3 region has the DNA TGCAGCGTCCATAGCGGAGTCTCCTACGAGCAGTACTTC. The chain has TRBV29-1 and TRBJ2-7, with D maybe TRBD2 (6 bases). The CDR3 is 13 amino acids. Looked up from germline, CDR1 is SQVTM and CDR2 is ANQGSEA. Deletions cut 6 bases from V and 0 bases from J, with 12 bases between.

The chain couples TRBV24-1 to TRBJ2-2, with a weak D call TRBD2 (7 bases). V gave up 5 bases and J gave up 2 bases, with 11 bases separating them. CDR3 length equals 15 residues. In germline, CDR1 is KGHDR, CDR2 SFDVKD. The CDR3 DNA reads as TGTGCCACCAGTGGGGGGGGCACCAACACCGGGGAGCTGTTTTTT. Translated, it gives CATSGGGTNTGELFF.

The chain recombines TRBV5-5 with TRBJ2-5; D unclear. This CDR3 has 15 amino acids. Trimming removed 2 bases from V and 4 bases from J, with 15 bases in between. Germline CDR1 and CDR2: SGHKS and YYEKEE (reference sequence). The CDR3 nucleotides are TGTGCCAGCAGCTTCGGATCAGGCCCGGGAGAGACCCAGTACTTC. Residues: CASSFGSGPGETQYF. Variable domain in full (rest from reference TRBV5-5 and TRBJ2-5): DAGVTQSPTHLIKTRGQQVTLRCSPISGHKSVSWYQQVLGQGPQFIFQYYEKEERGRGNFPDRFSARQFPNYSSELNVNALLLGDSALYLCASSFGSGPGETQYFGPGTRLLVL.

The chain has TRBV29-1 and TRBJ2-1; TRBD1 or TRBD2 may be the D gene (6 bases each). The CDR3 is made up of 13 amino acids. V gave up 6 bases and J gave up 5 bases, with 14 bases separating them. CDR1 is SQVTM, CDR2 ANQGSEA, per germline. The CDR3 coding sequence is TGCAGCGTCGCTGACAGGACTAACAATGAGCAGTTCTTC. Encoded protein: CSVADRTNNEQFF.

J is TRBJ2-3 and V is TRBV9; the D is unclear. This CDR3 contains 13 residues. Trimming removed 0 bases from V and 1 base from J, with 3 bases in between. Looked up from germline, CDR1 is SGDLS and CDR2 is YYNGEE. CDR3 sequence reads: CASSVARTDTQYF. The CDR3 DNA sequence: TGTGCCAGCAGCGTAGCGCGCACAGATACGCAGTATTTT.

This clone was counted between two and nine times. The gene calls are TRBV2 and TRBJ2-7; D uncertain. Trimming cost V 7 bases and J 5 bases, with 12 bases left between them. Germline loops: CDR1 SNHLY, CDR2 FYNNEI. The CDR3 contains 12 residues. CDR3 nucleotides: TGTGCCAGCATGGGAAACAGCGACGAGCAGTACTTC. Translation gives CASMGNSDEQYF.

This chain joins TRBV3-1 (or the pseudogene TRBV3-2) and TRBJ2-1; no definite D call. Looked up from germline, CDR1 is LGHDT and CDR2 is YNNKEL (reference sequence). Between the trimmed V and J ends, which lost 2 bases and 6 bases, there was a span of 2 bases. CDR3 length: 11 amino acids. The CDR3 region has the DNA TGTGCCAGCAGCCAACTCAATGAGCAGTTCTTC. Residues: CASSQLNEQFF.

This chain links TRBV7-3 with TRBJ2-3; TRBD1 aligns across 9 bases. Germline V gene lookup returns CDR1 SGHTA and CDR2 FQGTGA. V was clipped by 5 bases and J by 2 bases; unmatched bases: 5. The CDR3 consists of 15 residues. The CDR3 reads CASSRTGAVTDTQYF. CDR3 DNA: TGTGCCAGCAGCCGGACAGGGGCGGTCACAGATACGCAGTATTTT.

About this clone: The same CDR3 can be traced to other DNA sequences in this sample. DNA of the CDR3: TGTGCCAGCAGTTCCTTCCCAGGACAGGGGATCAACGAGCAGTACTTC. This encodes CASSSFPGQGINEQYF. The rearrangement uses TRBV6-5 and TRBJ2-7; 9 positions match TRBD1. The germline CDR1 and CDR2 sequences are MNHEY and SVGAGI. This CDR3 has 16 amino acids. Trimming at V came to 4 bases and at J to 5 bases, leaving 12 bases not matched to a gene.